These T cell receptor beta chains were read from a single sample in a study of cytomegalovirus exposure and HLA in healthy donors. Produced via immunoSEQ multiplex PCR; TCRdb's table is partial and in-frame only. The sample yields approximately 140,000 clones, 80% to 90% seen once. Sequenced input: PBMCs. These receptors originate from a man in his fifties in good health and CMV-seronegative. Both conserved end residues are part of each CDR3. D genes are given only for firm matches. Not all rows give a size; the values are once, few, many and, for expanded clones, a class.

CDR3 protein: CASRGRGQGTDTQYF
CDR3 DNA: TGTGCCAGCAGGGGGAGGGGCCAAGGCACAGATACGCAGTATTTT
clone size: -
V gene: TRBV6-1
J gene: TRBJ2-3
D gene: TRBD2

CDR3 protein: CASSFRTGLNEQYF
CDR3 DNA: TGTGCCAGCAGCTTCCGGACAGGGTTGAACGAGCAGTACTTC
clone size: -
V gene: TRBV13
J gene: TRBJ2-7
D gene: TRBD1

CDR3 protein: CASSLSGGEWETQYF
CDR3 DNA: TGTGCCAGCAGCCTAAGCGGGGGGGAGTGGGAGACCCAGTACTTC
clone size: -
V gene: TRBV11-3
J gene: TRBJ2-5
D gene: TRBD2

CDR3 protein: CASSQDGGGRNTQYF
CDR3 DNA: TGCGCCAGCAGCCAAGATGGGGGGGGAAGGAATACGCAGTATTTT
clone size: -
V gene: TRBV4-1
J gene: TRBJ2-3
D gene: TRBD2

CDR3 protein: CAWLTSGENNEQFF
CDR3 DNA: TGTGCCTGGTTGACTAGCGGGGAGAACAATGAGCAGTTCTTC
clone size: -
V gene: TRBV30
J gene: TRBJ2-1
D gene: TRBD2

CDR3 protein: CASSFSKRGTDTQYF
CDR3 DNA: TGTGCCAGCAGCTTTAGCAAGCGGGGCACAGATACGCAGTATTTT
clone size: -
V gene: TRBV7-9
J gene: TRBJ2-3
D gene: -

CDR3 protein: CASSFPLVGDTQYF
CDR3 DNA: TGTGCCAGCAGCTTCCCCTTAGTTGGAGATACGCAGTATTTT
clone size: -
V gene: TRBV7-9
J gene: TRBJ2-3
D gene: -

CDR3 protein: CASSRTRYNSPLHF
CDR3 DNA: TGTGCCTCCTCTCGAACAAGATATAATTCACCCCTCCACTTT
clone size: -
V gene: TRBV6-5
J gene: TRBJ1-6
D gene: -

CDR3 protein: CASSPLYRGRNNYGYTF
CDR3 DNA: TGTGCCAGCAGCCCCCTTTATAGAGGTAGAAATAACTATGGCTACACCTTC
clone size: -
V gene: TRBV7-6
J gene: TRBJ1-2
D gene: -

CDR3 protein: CASSPWGLGEQYF
CDR3 DNA: TGTGCCAGCAGCCCCTGGGGGCTCGGCGAGCAGTACTTC
clone size: -
V gene: TRBV7-2
J gene: TRBJ2-7
D gene: -

CDR3 protein: CAWSVYGVGNTGELFF
CDR3 DNA: TGTGCCTGGAGTGTATACGGGGTGGGAAACACCGGGGAGCTGTTTTTT
clone size: -
V gene: TRBV30
J gene: TRBJ2-2
D gene: -

CDR3 protein: CASSVTDRELVGTIYF
CDR3 DNA: TGTGCCAGCAGCGTCACTGACAGGGAATTGGTGGGGACCATATATTTT
clone size: -
V gene: TRBV9
J gene: TRBJ1-3
D gene: TRBD1

CDR3 protein: CASSRMGTVSF
CDR3 DNA: TGTGCCAGCAGTAGAATGGGGACAGTCTCCTTC
clone size: -
V gene: TRBV6-1
J gene: TRBJ1-2
D gene: TRBD1

CDR3 protein: CASSQASPRGALGYEQYF
CDR3 DNA: TGTGCCAGCAGCCAAGCCTCCCCCCGTGGGGCGTTGGGCTACGAGCAGTACTTC
clone size: once
V gene: TRBV4-2
J gene: TRBJ2-7
D gene: -

CDR3 protein: CAWGQGVSYEQYF
CDR3 DNA: TGTGCCTGGGGGCAGGGGGTCTCCTACGAGCAGTACTTC
clone size: -
V gene: TRBV30
J gene: TRBJ2-7
D gene: TRBD1

CDR3 protein: CASSKGYPCFRDPDQPQHF
CDR3 DNA: -
clone size: -
V gene: TRBV21-1
J gene: TRBJ1-5
D gene: -

CDR3 protein: CASSLVGGKDTQYF
CDR3 DNA: TGTGCCAGCAGCTTAGTCGGGGGGAAGGATACGCAGTATTTT
clone size: -
V gene: TRBV7-2
J gene: TRBJ2-3
D gene: TRBD2

CDR3 protein: CSVEGQGYEQYF
CDR3 DNA: TGCAGCGTTGAAGGGCAGGGGTACGAGCAGTACTTC
clone size: once
V gene: TRBV29-1
J gene: TRBJ2-7
D gene: -

CDR3 protein: CASSPAGPVSGNTIYF
CDR3 DNA: TGTGCCAGCTCACCGGCGGGGCCCGTCTCTGGAAACACCATATATTTT
clone size: few
V gene: TRBV18
J gene: TRBJ1-3
D gene: -

CDR3 protein: CASSPPGAYSNQPQHF
CDR3 DNA: TGTGCCAGCAGCCCCCCAGGGGCTTATAGCAATCAGCCCCAGCATTTT
clone size: -
V gene: TRBV27
J gene: TRBJ1-5
D gene: -

CDR3 protein: CASSLKGRRDTGELFF
CDR3 DNA: TGTGCCAGCAGTTTGAAGGGGCGCAGGGACACCGGGGAGCTGTTTTTT
clone size: -
V gene: TRBV27
J gene: TRBJ2-2
D gene: -

CDR3 protein: CASSQDWGQGITSYNSPLHF
CDR3 DNA: TGCGCCAGCAGCCAAGATTGGGGACAAGGCATCACCTCCTATAATTCACCCCTCCACTTT
clone size: -
V gene: TRBV4-1
J gene: TRBJ1-6
D gene: -

CDR3 protein: CASSLTWTLETQYF
CDR3 DNA: TGCGCCAGCAGCCTCACGTGGACTTTGGAGACCCAGTACTTC
clone size: -
V gene: TRBV10-2
J gene: TRBJ2-5
D gene: -

CDR3 protein: CASSSRLAGSTDTQYF
CDR3 DNA: TGTGCCAGCAGCTCTAGGCTAGCGGGGAGCACAGATACGCAGTATTTT
clone size: -
V gene: TRBV5-5
J gene: TRBJ2-3
D gene: TRBD2

CDR3 protein: CASRLQVNTEAFF
CDR3 DNA: TGCGCCAGCAGGCTACAGGTAAACACTGAAGCTTTCTTT
clone size: -
V gene: TRBV5-1
J gene: TRBJ1-1
D gene: -

CDR3 protein: CASSIGTRDYEQYF
CDR3 DNA: TGTGCCAGTAGTATAGGAACCCGGGACTACGAGCAGTACTTC
clone size: -
V gene: TRBV19
J gene: TRBJ2-7
D gene: -

CDR3 protein: CASSLLRNTEAFF
CDR3 DNA: TGTGCCAGCAGCTTGTTGAGGAACACTGAAGCTTTCTTT
clone size: -
V gene: TRBV5-5
J gene: TRBJ1-1
D gene: -

CDR3 protein: CASSPDRVGSTEAFF
CDR3 DNA: TGTGCCAGTAGTCCCGACCGGGTAGGAAGTACTGAAGCTTTCTTT
clone size: -
V gene: TRBV19
J gene: TRBJ1-1
D gene: -

CDR3 protein: CASSDGGAYEQYF
CDR3 DNA: TGTGCCAGCAGCGACGGGGGGGCCTACGAGCAGTACTTC
clone size: -
V gene: TRBV13
J gene: TRBJ2-7
D gene: TRBD2

CDR3 protein: CSVVSGATGELFF
CDR3 DNA: TGCAGCGTTGTTAGCGGGGCCACCGGGGAGCTGTTTTTT
clone size: once
V gene: TRBV29-1
J gene: TRBJ2-2
D gene: TRBD2

CDR3 protein: CASSLLGGITEAFF
CDR3 DNA: TGTGCCAGCAGTTTATTAGGCGGTATTACTGAAGCTTTCTTT
clone size: -
V gene: TRBV27
J gene: TRBJ1-1
D gene: -

CDR3 protein: CASSEFNTGGRNQPQHF
CDR3 DNA: TGCGCCAGCAGTGAGTTCAATACAGGGGGCAGAAATCAGCCCCAGCATTTT
clone size: -
V gene: TRBV10-2
J gene: TRBJ1-5
D gene: TRBD1

CDR3 protein: CASSLGNSPYGYTF
CDR3 DNA: TGCGCCAGCAGCTTGGGGAACAGCCCCTATGGCTACACCTTC
clone size: -
V gene: TRBV5-1
J gene: TRBJ1-2
D gene: -